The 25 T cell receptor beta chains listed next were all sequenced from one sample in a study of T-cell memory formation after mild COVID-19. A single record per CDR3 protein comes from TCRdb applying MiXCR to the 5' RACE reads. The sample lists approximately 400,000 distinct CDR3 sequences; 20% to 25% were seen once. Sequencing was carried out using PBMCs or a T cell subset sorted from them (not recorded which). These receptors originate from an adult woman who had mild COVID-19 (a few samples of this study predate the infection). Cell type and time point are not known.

The CDR3 bases are TGCGCCAGCAGCGGCCTGGGGGCAGGGACGTACCAAGAGACCCAGTACTTC. It is translated as CASSGLGAGTYQETQYF. V usage is TRBV5-1 and J usage is TRBJ2-5; TRBD1 is a possible D gene (6 bases). Germline V gene sequence: CDR1 SGHRS, CDR2 YFSETQ. The germline V and J ends were trimmed by 4 bases and 0 bases, with 19 bases remaining between them. The CDR3 length is 17 residues.

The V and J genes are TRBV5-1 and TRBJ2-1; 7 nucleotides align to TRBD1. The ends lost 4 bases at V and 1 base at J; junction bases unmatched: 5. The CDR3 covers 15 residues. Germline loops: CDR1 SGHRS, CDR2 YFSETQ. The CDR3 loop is CASSIQDRSYNEQFF. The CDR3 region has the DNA TGCGCCAGCAGCATACAGGACAGGTCCTACAATGAGCAGTTCTTC.

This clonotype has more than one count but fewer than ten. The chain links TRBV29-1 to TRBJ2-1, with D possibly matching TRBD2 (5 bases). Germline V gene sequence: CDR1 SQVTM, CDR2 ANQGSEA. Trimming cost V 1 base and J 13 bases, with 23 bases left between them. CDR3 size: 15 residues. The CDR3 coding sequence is TGCAGCGTTGAAGGTTCGCCTAGGAGGAGGAGTGGTCAGTTCTTC. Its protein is CSVEGSPRRRSGQFF.

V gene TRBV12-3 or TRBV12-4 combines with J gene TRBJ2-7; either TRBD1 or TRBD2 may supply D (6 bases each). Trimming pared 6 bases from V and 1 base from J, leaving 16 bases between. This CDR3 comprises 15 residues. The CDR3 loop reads CASSRSRGLSYEQYF. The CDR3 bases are TGTGCCAGCAGCCGCTCCCGGGGGCTTTCCTACGAGCAGTACTTC.

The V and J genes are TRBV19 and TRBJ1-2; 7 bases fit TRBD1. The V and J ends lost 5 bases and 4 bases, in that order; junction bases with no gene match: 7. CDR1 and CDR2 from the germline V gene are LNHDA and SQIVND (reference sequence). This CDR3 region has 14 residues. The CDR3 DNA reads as TGTGCCAGTAGTGGAGGGGACAGCCTCTATGGCTACACCTTC. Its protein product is CASSGGDSLYGYTF.

The CDR3 is CAIREEGLNTEAFF. The CDR3 bases are TGTGCCATCAGGGAGGAAGGGTTGAACACTGAAGCTTTCTTT. The chain has TRBV10-3 and TRBJ1-1; D gene ambiguous. Trimming took 6 bases from V and 0 from J, leaving 11 bases between them. The CDR3 loop spans 14 amino acids. CDR1 and CDR2 (germline): ENHRY, SYGVKD.

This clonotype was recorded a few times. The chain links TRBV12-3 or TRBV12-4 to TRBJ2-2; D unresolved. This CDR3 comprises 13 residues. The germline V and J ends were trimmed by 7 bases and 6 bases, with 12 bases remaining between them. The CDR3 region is CASTWVAAGELFF. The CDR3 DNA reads TGTGCCAGCACCTGGGTGGCAGCCGGGGAGCTGTTTTTT.

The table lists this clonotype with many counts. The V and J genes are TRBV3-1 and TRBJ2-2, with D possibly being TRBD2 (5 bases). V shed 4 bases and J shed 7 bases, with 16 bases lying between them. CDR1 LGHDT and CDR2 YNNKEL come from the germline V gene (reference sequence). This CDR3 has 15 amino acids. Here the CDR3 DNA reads TGTGCCAGCAGCCTTGGGAGTGGGGAACACGGGGAGCTGTTTTTT. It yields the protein CASSLGSGEHGELFF.

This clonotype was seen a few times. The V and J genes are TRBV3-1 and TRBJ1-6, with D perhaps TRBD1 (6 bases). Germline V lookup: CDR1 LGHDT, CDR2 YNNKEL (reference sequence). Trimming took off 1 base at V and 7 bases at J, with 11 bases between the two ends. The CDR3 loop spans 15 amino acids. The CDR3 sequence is CASSQASGVNSPLHF. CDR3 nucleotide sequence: TGTGCCAGCAGCCAAGCATCAGGGGTGAATTCACCCCTCCACTTT.

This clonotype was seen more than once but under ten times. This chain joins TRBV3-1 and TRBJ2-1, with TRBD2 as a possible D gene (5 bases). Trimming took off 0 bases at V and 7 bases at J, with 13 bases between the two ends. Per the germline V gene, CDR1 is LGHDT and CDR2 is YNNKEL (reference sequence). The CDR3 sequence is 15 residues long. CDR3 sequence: CASSQEPAAANEQFF. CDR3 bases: TGTGCCAGCAGCCAAGAGCCAGCAGCGGCGAATGAGCAGTTCTTC.

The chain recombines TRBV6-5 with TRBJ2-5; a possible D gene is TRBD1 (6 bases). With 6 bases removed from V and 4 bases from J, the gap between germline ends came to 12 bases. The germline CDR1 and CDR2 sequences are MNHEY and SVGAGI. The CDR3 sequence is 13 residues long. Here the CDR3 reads CASSPDSGETQYF. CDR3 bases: TGTGCCAGCAGCCCGGACAGCGGAGAGACCCAGTACTTC.

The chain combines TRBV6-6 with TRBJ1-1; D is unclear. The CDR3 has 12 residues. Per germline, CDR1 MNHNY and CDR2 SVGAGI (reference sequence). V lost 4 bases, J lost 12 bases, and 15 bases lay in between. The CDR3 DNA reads TGTGCCAGCAGTTTTCGGGAAACCAAACCTTTCTTT. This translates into CASSFRETKPFF.

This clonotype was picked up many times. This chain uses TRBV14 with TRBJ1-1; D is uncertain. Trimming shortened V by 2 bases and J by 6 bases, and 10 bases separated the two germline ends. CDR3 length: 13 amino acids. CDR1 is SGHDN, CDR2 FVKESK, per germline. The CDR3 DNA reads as TGTGCCAGCAGCCAAAATAGCTACGCTGAAGCTTTCTTT. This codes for CASSQNSYAEAFF.

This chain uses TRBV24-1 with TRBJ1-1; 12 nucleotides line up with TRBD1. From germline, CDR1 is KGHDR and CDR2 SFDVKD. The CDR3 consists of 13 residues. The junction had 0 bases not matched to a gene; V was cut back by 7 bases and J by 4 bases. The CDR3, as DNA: TGTGCCACCAGGGGACAGGGGGCCACTGAAGCTTTCTTT. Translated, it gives CATRGQGATEAFF.

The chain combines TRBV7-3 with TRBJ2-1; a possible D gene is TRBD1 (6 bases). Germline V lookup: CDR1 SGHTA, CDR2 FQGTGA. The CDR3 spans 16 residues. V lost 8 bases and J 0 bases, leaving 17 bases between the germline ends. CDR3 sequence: CASPGHDQYSYNEQFF. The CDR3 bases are TGTGCCAGCCCGGGACACGATCAGTACTCCTACAATGAGCAGTTCTTC.

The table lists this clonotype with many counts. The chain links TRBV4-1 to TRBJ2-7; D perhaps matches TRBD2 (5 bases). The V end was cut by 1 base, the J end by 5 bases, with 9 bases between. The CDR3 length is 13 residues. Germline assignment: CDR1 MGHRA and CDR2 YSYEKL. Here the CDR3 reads CASSQGFGDEQYF. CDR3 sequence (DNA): TGCGCCAGCAGCCAAGGTTTCGGGGACGAGCAGTACTTC.

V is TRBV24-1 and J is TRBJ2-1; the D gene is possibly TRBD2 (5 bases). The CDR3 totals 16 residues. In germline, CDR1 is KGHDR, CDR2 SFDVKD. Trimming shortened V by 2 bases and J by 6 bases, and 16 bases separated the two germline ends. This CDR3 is CATSDSGIVLGNEQFF. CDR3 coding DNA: TGTGCCACCAGTGATTCGGGGATCGTTCTTGGCAATGAGCAGTTCTTC.

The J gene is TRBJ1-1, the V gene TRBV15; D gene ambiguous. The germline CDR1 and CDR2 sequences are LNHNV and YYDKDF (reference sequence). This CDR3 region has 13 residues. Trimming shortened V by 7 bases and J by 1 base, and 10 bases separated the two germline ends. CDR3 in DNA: TGTGCCACCACACTAGACAAGAACACTGAAGCTTTCTTT. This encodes CATTLDKNTEAFF.

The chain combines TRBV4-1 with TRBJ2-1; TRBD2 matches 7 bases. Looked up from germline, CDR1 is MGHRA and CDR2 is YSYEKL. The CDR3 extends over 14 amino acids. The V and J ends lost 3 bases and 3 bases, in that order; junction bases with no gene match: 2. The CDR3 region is CASSHRDYYNEQFF. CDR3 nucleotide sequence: TGCGCCAGCAGCCACCGGGACTACTACAATGAGCAGTTCTTC.

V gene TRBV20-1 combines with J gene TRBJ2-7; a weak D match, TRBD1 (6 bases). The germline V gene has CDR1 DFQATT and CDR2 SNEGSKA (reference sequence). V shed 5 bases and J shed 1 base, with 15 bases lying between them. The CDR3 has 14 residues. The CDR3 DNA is TGCAGTGCTCAGCCCTACAGGGATTCCTACGAGCAGTACTTC. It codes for CSAQPYRDSYEQYF.

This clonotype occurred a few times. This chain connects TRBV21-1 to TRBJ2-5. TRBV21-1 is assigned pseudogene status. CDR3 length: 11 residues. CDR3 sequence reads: CASSRPETQYF. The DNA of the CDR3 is TGTGCCAGCAGCAGACCGGAGACCCAGTACTTC.

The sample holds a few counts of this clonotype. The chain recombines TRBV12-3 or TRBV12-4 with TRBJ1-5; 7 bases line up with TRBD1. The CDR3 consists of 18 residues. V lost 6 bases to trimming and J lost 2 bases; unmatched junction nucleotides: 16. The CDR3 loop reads CASRGGQAVTSGNQPQHF. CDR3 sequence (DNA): TGTGCCAGCAGAGGCGGACAGGCGGTCACAAGTGGCAATCAGCCCCAGCATTTT.

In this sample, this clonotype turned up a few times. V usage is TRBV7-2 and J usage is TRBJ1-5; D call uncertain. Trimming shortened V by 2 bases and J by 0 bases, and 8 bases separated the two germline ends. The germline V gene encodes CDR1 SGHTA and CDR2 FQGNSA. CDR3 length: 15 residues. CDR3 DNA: TGTGCCAGCAGCTTACACTGGGATAGCAATCAGCCCCAGCATTTT. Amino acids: CASSLHWDSNQPQHF.

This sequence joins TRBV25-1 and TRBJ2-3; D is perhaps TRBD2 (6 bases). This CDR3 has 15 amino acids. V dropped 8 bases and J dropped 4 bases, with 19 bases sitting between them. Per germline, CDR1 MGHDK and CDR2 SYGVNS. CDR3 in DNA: TGTGCCAGCCAGATGGAGGCGGGACTGTCAGATACGCAGTATTTT. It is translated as CASQMEAGLSDTQYF.

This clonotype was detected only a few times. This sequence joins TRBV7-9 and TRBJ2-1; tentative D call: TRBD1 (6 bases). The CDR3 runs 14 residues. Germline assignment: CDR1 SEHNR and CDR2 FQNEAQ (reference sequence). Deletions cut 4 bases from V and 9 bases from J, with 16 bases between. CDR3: CASSSFRGRGEQFF. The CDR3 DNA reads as TGTGCCAGCAGCTCATTCAGGGGCCGAGGTGAGCAGTTCTTC.